This T cell receptor beta chain originates from a study of T cell responses to AZD1222 COVID-19 vaccine. The germline CDR1 and CDR2 sequences are SGHAT and FQNNGV. CDR3 length: 14 residues. The J segment lost 7 bases and the V segment lost 4 bases, leaving 6 bases of the junction unmatched. Worth noting for this clone: Its matching antigen is unknown.

Produced via immunoSEQ multiplex PCR; TCRdb's table is partial and in-frame only. The sample carries some 130,000 clones, about 93% recorded once. Findings and limits, study-wide: Seropositive AZD1222 recipients at baseline numbered only five or six. Nearly half of the spike-specific TCRs reportedly recognize variant regions that carry no mutations. White British people made up most donors, females outnumbered males, and clonal diversity was possibly underestimated. Only after the peak T cell response were repertoires sampled.

The sample here was peripheral blood, taken on day 0 of AZD1222 vaccination. The TCR was taken from an adult in good health. The V gene is TRBV11-2, the J gene TRBJ2-1; TRBD2 matches 8 bases. The CDR3: CASSSAGTSNEQFF. In DNA form, the CDR3 reads TGTGCCAGCAGCTCCGCCGGGACTAGTAATGAGCAGTTCTTC.